The entry below describes one TCR beta chain. This sample was included in a study of T cell changes during pregnancy in multiple sclerosis. There are 15 residues in the CDR3. V trimming: 0 bases; J trimming: 3 bases; junction bases outside the gene matches: 5. Per germline, CDR1 SGDLS and CDR2 YYNGEE. Assay: immunoSEQ multiplex PCR; the TCRdb copy retains only in-frame clones and omits some. In the table there are about 120,000 clones, over 85% of which are singletons. The chain uses TRBV9 and TRBJ2-7; 8 nucleotides match TRBD2. The sequences come from peripheral blood, collected before pregnancy. This receptor was taken from a female donor with multiple sclerosis, enrolled in a pregnancy study. CDR3 amino acids: CASSVAGGEIYEQYF. DNA for the CDR3: TGTGCCAGCAGCGTAGCGGGGGGGGAGATCTACGAGCAGTACTTC.